A selection of T cell receptor beta chains follows, all from one sample in a study of blood T cell repertoires in COVID-19. Libraries were prepared by immunoSEQ multiplex PCR; TCRdb keeps only in-frame clonotypes and omits some of them. The sample carries about 290,000 clones, about 89% recorded once. Sequenced material: peripheral blood. Receptor source: a man aged 40-49 years with acute or convalescent COVID-19. CDR3s include the opening cysteine and the closing phenylalanine or tryptophan. Each record gives: J gene, D gene, V gene, clone size, CDR3 DNA, CDR3 protein. The D gene is left open where the match is weak. Rows give clone size only sometimes, using once, few, many, or a class for an expanded clone.

TRBJ1-2 | TRBD1 | TRBV19 | NA | TGTGCCAGTAGTAGGACAGGGGATGACTATGGCTACACCTTC | CASSRTGDDYGYTF
TRBJ1-1 | NA | TRBV5-1 | NA | TGCGCCAGCAGCCTCGACATAAATATGAACACTGAAGCTTTCTTT | CASSLDINMNTEAFF
TRBJ1-5 | TRBD1 | TRBV29-1 | few | TGCAGCGTTGGACAGGGGAAAGATCAGCCCCAGCATTTT | CSVGQGKDQPQHF
TRBJ1-4 | TRBD1 | TRBV10-1 | NA | TGCGCCAGCAGAAAGACAGGGGGCCGTGAAAAACTGTTTTTT | CASRKTGGREKLFF
TRBJ1-4 | NA | TRBV12-3/TRBV12-4 | NA | TGTGCCAGCAGTTCAACTGGAAAACTGTTTTTT | CASSSTGKLFF
TRBJ1-2 | NA | TRBV2 | NA | TGTGCCAGTATTGGGGACACTGCCTATGGCTACACCTTC | CASIGDTAYGYTF
TRBJ2-1 | TRBD1 | TRBV6-6 | once | TGTGCCAGCAGTCCCGGGACAGCGTCAAATGAGCAGTTCTTC | CASSPGTASNEQFF
TRBJ1-5 | NA | TRBV19 | few | TGTGCCAGTAGTCTGAGTCTGTTCAATCAGCCCCAGCATTTT | CASSLSLFNQPQHF
TRBJ1-4 | NA | TRBV6-5 | NA | TGTGCCAGCCGTCTTTGGGGAGTTAATGAAAAACTGTTTTTT | CASRLWGVNEKLFF
TRBJ1-2 | TRBD1 | TRBV6-5 | NA | TGTGCCAGCAGACCGGACAGGGCCCATGGCTACACCTTC | CASRPDRAHGYTF
TRBJ2-7 | NA | TRBV25-1 | NA | TGTGCCAGCAGTTATTACTACGAGCAGTACTTC | CASSYYYEQYF
TRBJ2-3 | NA | TRBV9 | NA | TGTGCCAGCAGCGTAGGAGATCCAGGGGCCAAGCAGTATTTT | CASSVGDPGAKQYF
TRBJ1-2 | NA | TRBV6-1 | NA | TGTGCCAGCAGTGATTTACAGGGATTGAGAGGCTACACCTTC | CASSDLQGLRGYTF
TRBJ1-4 | NA | TRBV3-1/TRBV3-2 | NA | TGTGCCAGCCTAAAAGGAGTTGAAAAACTGTTTTTT | CASLKGVEKLFF
TRBJ1-2 | TRBD1 | TRBV5-4 | NA | TGTGCCAGCAGCTCACGACAGGGGGCGATCTATGGCTACACCTTC | CASSSRQGAIYGYTF
TRBJ1-1 | NA | TRBV5-5 | NA | TGTGCCAGCAGCCCCCGCGCAGGGAACACTGAAGCTTTCTTT | CASSPRAGNTEAFF
TRBJ2-3 | TRBD2 | TRBV7-8 | NA | TGTGCCAGCAGCCGGGAGGGGCGGAGTATAGATACGCAGTATTTT | CASSREGRSIDTQYF
TRBJ2-1 | NA | TRBV5-4 | NA | TGTGCCAGCAATTTGGACAGAGATGACAATGAGCAGTTCTTC | CASNLDRDDNEQFF
TRBJ1-2 | NA | TRBV13 | few | TGTGCCAGCAGCTCGGGACAAAACTATGGCTACACCTTC | CASSSGQNYGYTF
TRBJ1-3 | NA | TRBV7-2 | NA | TGTGCCAGCAGCTTCACTTTCTCTGGAAACACCATATATTTT | CASSFTFSGNTIYF
TRBJ2-3 | TRBD1 | TRBV19 | NA | TGTGCCAGTATTCCACGGACAGGGGGTAGCACAGATACGCAGTATTTT | CASIPRTGGSTDTQYF
TRBJ1-1 | NA | TRBV3-1/TRBV3-2 | few | TGTGCCAGCAGCCAAGATTCGATCACAGGCGCTGAAGCTTTCTTT | CASSQDSITGAEAFF
TRBJ2-7 | NA | TRBV14 | NA | TGTGCCAGCAGCCAAGATTGGCAGGGCTACGAGCAGTACTTC | CASSQDWQGYEQYF
TRBJ1-1 | NA | TRBV6-5 | NA | TGTGCCAGCAAGCGGGGAGGCACTGAAGCTTTCTTT | CASKRGGTEAFF
TRBJ1-4 | NA | TRBV7-3 | once | TGTGCCAGCAGCCCCACAGGGAGAACTAATGAAAAACTGTTTTTT | CASSPTGRTNEKLFF
TRBJ1-2 | TRBD1 | TRBV19 | NA | TGTGCCAGTAGCCTACAGGGGGCAGGAAACTATGGCTACACCTTC | CASSLQGAGNYGYTF
TRBJ1-6 | NA | TRBV2 | few | TGTGCCAGCAGTGGGGAGGGCGGAGGTTCACCCCTCCACTTT | CASSGEGGGSPLHF
TRBJ1-2 | NA | TRBV3-1/TRBV3-2 | NA | TGTGCCAGCAGCCCGGACAGTCTAGCTAACTATGGCTACACCTTC | CASSPDSLANYGYTF
TRBJ1-2 | NA | TRBV12-3/TRBV12-4 | NA | TGTGCCAGCAGCCAGCCTGGCGGGCATGGCTACACCTTC | CASSQPGGHGYTF
TRBJ2-1 | TRBD1 | TRBV9 | NA | TGTGCCAGCAGCGCCGGACAGGGAGAATACAATGAGCAGTTCTTC | CASSAGQGEYNEQFF
TRBJ1-4 | NA | TRBV5-1 | once | TGCGCCAGCAGCTTGTTAGTCGGGGAAAAACTGTTTTTT | CASSLLVGEKLFF
TRBJ1-2 | NA | TRBV7-9 | NA | TGTGCCAGCAGCCAAGGGGGGGCATCATTGCATGGCTACACCTTC | CASSQGGASLHGYTF
TRBJ2-1 | TRBD2 | TRBV5-1 | NA | TGCGCCAGCAGCTTGATACTGTCGGCGGGGGGCCCAGGAGGGGGCAATGAGCAGTTCTTC | CASSLILSAGGPGGGNEQFF